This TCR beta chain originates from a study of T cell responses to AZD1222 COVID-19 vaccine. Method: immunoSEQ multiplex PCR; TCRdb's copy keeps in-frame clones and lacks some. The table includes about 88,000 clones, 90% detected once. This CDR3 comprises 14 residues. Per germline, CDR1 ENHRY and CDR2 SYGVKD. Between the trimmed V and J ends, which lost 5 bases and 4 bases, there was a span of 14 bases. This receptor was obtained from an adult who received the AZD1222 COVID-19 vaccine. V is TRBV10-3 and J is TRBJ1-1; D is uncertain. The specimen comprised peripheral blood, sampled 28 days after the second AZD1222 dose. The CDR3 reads CAISQAGRGTEAFF. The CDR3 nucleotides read TGTGCCATCAGTCAGGCAGGAAGAGGCACTGAAGCTTTCTTT.